The 14 T cell receptor beta chains reported below all come from one sample, sequenced in a study of shared clonotypes between healthy human individuals. Here immunoSEQ multiplex PCR was the method, and the copy in TCRdb shows in-frame clones only, minus some. The sample comprises about 690,000 clones, about 92% of which are singletons, and 34% rests with the top ten. Sequenced: memory CD8+ T cells from PBMCs. Subset noted: CD45RO+ cells pooled with CCR7-negative TemRA cells. The receptors were gathered from a man in his late teens or twenties in good health. Some clones in this sample may be carry-over from other donors' samples.

This sequence joins TRBV7-9 and TRBJ1-2, with D perhaps matching TRBD1 (6 bases). The V end lost 4 bases, the J end lost 4 bases, and 19 bases lay between the germline ends. Germline V gives CDR1 SEHNR, CDR2 FQNEAQ (reference sequence). The CDR3 consists of 16 residues. The CDR3 reads CASSSSPEGGLYGYTF. The CDR3 region has the DNA TGTGCCAGCAGCTCTAGCCCGGAGGGGGGGCTCTATGGCTACACCTTC.

The V and J genes are TRBV9 and TRBJ2-7; possibly TRBD1 or TRBD2 for D (5 bases each). The CDR3 totals 13 residues. Trimming stripped 4 bases from V and 2 bases from J, with 10 bases between. Per germline, CDR1 SGDLS and CDR2 YYNGEE. CDR3: CASSPGRPYEQYF. For the CDR3, the DNA is TGTGCCAGCAGCCCGGGGCGGCCCTACGAGCAGTACTTC. Looking up the rest from reference TRBV9 and TRBJ2-7 gives the full variable domain: DSGVTQTPKHLITATGQRVTLRCSPRSGDLSVYWYQQSLDQGLQFLIQYYNGEERAKGNILERFSAQQFPDLHSELNLSSLELGDSALYFCASSPGRPYEQYFGPGTRLTVT.

This clone was counted a single time. Sequence at one end of the junction differs from germline and may be a read error. Other DNA sequences within the sample encode an identical CDR3. The J gene is TRBJ2-1, the V gene TRBV28; D is undetermined. The CDR3 has 13 amino acids. Germline CDR1 and CDR2: MDHEN and SYDVKM. CDR3 DNA: TGTGCCAGCACTTTAAGCTCCTACAATGAGCAGTTCTTC. Encoded protein: CASTLSSYNEQFF.

The J gene is TRBJ2-1, the V gene TRBV4-1, with D perhaps matching TRBD2 (7 bases). Germline V gives CDR1 MGHRA, CDR2 YSYEKL. This CDR3 contains 17 residues. Trimming took off 2 bases at V and 4 bases at J, with 18 bases between the two ends. CDR3 amino acids: CASSQPPGGGSYNEQFF. In DNA form, the CDR3 reads TGCGCCAGCAGCCAACCCCCTGGGGGGGGCTCATACAATGAGCAGTTCTTC.

The chain employs TRBV10-3 and TRBJ2-6, with D maybe TRBD1 (6 bases). This CDR3 has 16 residues. The germline V and J ends were trimmed by 1 base and 3 bases, with 10 bases remaining between them. From germline, CDR1 is ENHRY and CDR2 SYGVKD. The CDR3: CAISEFTGFGANVLTF. The CDR3, as DNA: TGTGCCATCAGTGAGTTTACAGGGTTTGGGGCCAACGTCCTGACTTTC.

CDR3: CASSEAGYVSYEQYF. The CDR3 DNA follows: TGTGCCAGCAGTGAAGCAGGTTACGTCTCCTACGAGCAGTACTTC. This rearrangement joins TRBV6-1 to TRBJ2-7; D remains unclear. Trimming took 0 bases from V and 0 from J, leaving 9 bases between them. The CDR3 is 15 amino acids. From germline, CDR1 is MNHNS and CDR2 SASEGT.

V gene TRBV7-9 combines with J gene TRBJ2-7; D gene unclear. Looked up from germline, CDR1 is SEHNR and CDR2 is FQNEAQ (reference sequence). Trimming left V 5 bases short and J 3 bases short, with 14 bases between. The CDR3 loop spans 14 amino acids. The CDR3 sequence: CASSAPSGDYEQYF. In nucleotides, the CDR3 is TGTGCCAGCAGCGCCCCGAGTGGGGACTACGAGCAGTACTTC.

CDR3 loop: CSVEGGENTEAFF. The CDR3 DNA sequence: TGCAGCGTTGAAGGTGGGGAGAACACTGAAGCTTTCTTT. The chain links TRBV29-1 to TRBJ1-1, with no clear D. Trimming took off 1 base at V and 1 base at J, with 7 bases between the two ends. The length of the CDR3 is 13 residues. Per the germline V gene, CDR1 is SQVTM and CDR2 is ANQGSEA.

In regard to this clone: Other DNA sequences in this specimen translate into the identical CDR3. This chain connects TRBV5-6 to TRBJ2-5; TRBD1 aligns across 7 bases. The V gene end was trimmed by 0 bases and the J gene end by 3 bases; junction bases not matched to a gene: 2. Germline V gene data show CDR1 as SGHDT and CDR2 as YYEEEE. CDR3 length equals 14 residues. In DNA form, the CDR3 reads TGTGCCAGCAGCTTGGCAGGGACAGAAGAGACCCAGTACTTC. It specifies CASSLAGTEETQYF.

The DNA of the CDR3 is TGTGCCAGCAGCTTAGCCGCCTACAATGAGCAGTTCTTC. It is translated as CASSLAAYNEQFF. V and J are TRBV7-9 and TRBJ2-1; D call uncertain. The germline V and J ends were trimmed by 0 bases and 2 bases, with 2 bases remaining between them. The CDR3 totals 13 residues. Per germline, CDR1 SEHNR and CDR2 FQNEAQ (reference sequence).

The V gene is TRBV21-1, the J gene TRBJ2-5; TRBD2, the table's D call, lacks a check against the DNA. TRBV21-1 is flagged as a pseudogene. This CDR3 has 18 residues. The CDR3 here is CASSKMSEGRMRMETQYF. Here the CDR3 DNA reads TGTGCCAGCAGCAAAATGAGCGAGGGGAGGATGAGAATGGAGACCCAGTACTTC.

The chain employs TRBV10-1 and TRBJ2-7; 7 positions agree with TRBD2. The J segment lost 0 bases and the V segment lost 6 bases, leaving 14 bases of the junction unmatched. The CDR3 is made up of 17 amino acids. CDR1 WNHNN and CDR2 SYGVQD come from the germline V gene (reference sequence). CDR3 nucleotides: TGCGCCAGCAGCAATAAGGGAATAGCGGGCAACTCCTACGAGCAGTACTTC. Amino acid sequence: CASSNKGIAGNSYEQYF.

This chain connects TRBV2 to TRBJ2-1; D is possibly TRBD1 (6 bases). Germline-derived CDR1 and CDR2 are SNHLY and FYNNEI. The CDR3 contains 16 residues. Between the trimmed V and J ends, which lost 0 bases and 3 bases, there was a span of 12 bases. The chain's CDR3 is CASSEAGASLYNEQFF. Written as DNA, the CDR3 is TGTGCCAGCAGTGAAGCGGGGGCTAGCCTCTACAATGAGCAGTTCTTC.

The chain has TRBV7-9 and TRBJ2-2, with TRBD1 matching 10 bases. CDR1 is SEHNR, CDR2 FQNEAQ, per germline (reference sequence). The trim removed 5 bases at V and 5 bases at J, leaving 17 bases unmatched. This CDR3 has 19 amino acids. CDR3 DNA sequence: TGTGCCAGCAGCCAAGGGGGGACAGGGGAAAAAGTATGGACCGGGGAGCTGTTTTTT. Translating it yields CASSQGGTGEKVWTGELFF.